Listed below are T cell receptor beta chains from one sample, sequenced in a study of T cell responses to AZD1222 COVID-19 vaccine. Measured with immunoSEQ multiplex PCR; TCRdb has only the in-frame clones, and not every one. The data contain 250,000 to 300,000 clones, 90% to 95% of them singletons. The sequenced sample was peripheral blood, obtained 28 days after the second AZD1222 dose. The receptors were gathered from an adult who received the AZD1222 COVID-19 vaccine. CDR3s include the opening cysteine and the closing phenylalanine or tryptophan. The order of the fields is V gene, clone size, D gene, J gene, CDR3 protein, CDR3 DNA. D genes are given only for firm matches. The listing skips clone size in some rows; elsewhere it reads once, few, many or a size class.

v_gene: TRBV7-9
abundance: once
d_gene: NA
j_gene: TRBJ2-1
CDR3aa: CASSLGLDRDNEQFF
CDR3nt: TGTGCCAGCAGCTTAGGGCTAGATCGCGACAATGAGCAGTTCTTC

v_gene: TRBV10-3
abundance: NA
d_gene: NA
j_gene: TRBJ1-2
CDR3aa: CATTDTGGRNYGYTF
CDR3nt: TGTGCCACCACCGACACGGGGGGAAGAAACTATGGCTACACCTTC

v_gene: TRBV14
abundance: few
d_gene: NA
j_gene: TRBJ1-1
CDR3aa: CASSQARAVTEAFF
CDR3nt: TGTGCCAGCAGCCAAGCACGGGCGGTGACTGAAGCTTTCTTT

v_gene: TRBV21-1
abundance: NA
d_gene: NA
j_gene: TRBJ2-1
CDR3aa: CAHQTRGAQSGRTYNEQFF
CDR3nt: TGTGCCCATCAAACTAGGGGGGCCCAGAGCGGGAGGACCTACAATGAGCAGTTCTTC

v_gene: TRBV28
abundance: NA
d_gene: NA
j_gene: TRBJ2-3
CDR3aa: CASSSSAAEGTDTQYF
CDR3nt: TGTGCCAGCAGTTCGAGCGCCGCCGAGGGCACAGATACGCAGTATTTT

v_gene: TRBV10-3
abundance: once
d_gene: NA
j_gene: TRBJ1-2
CDR3aa: CAISHRDLYGYTF
CDR3nt: TGTGCCATCAGTCACCGGGACCTCTATGGCTACACCTTC

v_gene: TRBV10-1
abundance: NA
d_gene: NA
j_gene: TRBJ2-7
CDR3aa: CASNPALEQYF
CDR3nt: TGCGCCAGCAACCCCGCACTGGAGCAGTACTTC

v_gene: TRBV28
abundance: NA
d_gene: NA
j_gene: TRBJ2-3
CDR3aa: CASSLYVGASDTQYF
CDR3nt: TGTGCCAGCAGTTTATACGTCGGGGCGTCAGATACGCAGTATTTT

v_gene: TRBV28
abundance: NA
d_gene: NA
j_gene: TRBJ1-1
CDR3aa: CASSFSRANMNTEAFF
CDR3nt: TGTGCCAGCAGTTTCTCTCGGGCAAATATGAACACTGAAGCTTTCTTT

v_gene: TRBV6-5
abundance: once
d_gene: NA
j_gene: TRBJ2-7
CDR3aa: CASSRGRAYEQYF
CDR3nt: TGTGCCAGCAGTAGGGGTAGGGCCTACGAGCAGTACTTC

v_gene: TRBV11-1
abundance: NA
d_gene: NA
j_gene: TRBJ2-7
CDR3aa: CASSTDRSRRAYEQYF
CDR3nt: TGTGCCAGCAGCACAGACAGGAGTAGGCGCGCCTACGAGCAGTACTTC

v_gene: TRBV4-3
abundance: NA
d_gene: NA
j_gene: TRBJ2-3
CDR3aa: CASSQVSDTQYF
CDR3nt: TGCGCCAGCAGCCAAGTTTCTGATACGCAGTATTTT

v_gene: TRBV2
abundance: NA
d_gene: NA
j_gene: TRBJ2-7
CDR3aa: CASSAGYYGVEQYF
CDR3nt: TGTGCCAGCAGTGCCGGTTATTACGGAGTCGAGCAGTACTTC

v_gene: TRBV18
abundance: NA
d_gene: TRBD1
j_gene: TRBJ1-4
CDR3aa: CASSQATGVATNEKLFF
CDR3nt: TGTGCCAGCTCACAGGCAACAGGGGTTGCAACTAATGAAAAACTGTTTTTT

v_gene: TRBV11-1
abundance: NA
d_gene: NA
j_gene: TRBJ1-6
CDR3aa: CASSWPGNGSPLHF
CDR3nt: TGTGCCAGCAGCTGGCCGGGGAACGGGTCACCCCTCCACTTT

v_gene: TRBV4-1
abundance: NA
d_gene: NA
j_gene: TRBJ2-1
CDR3aa: CASSPIILPYNEQFF
CDR3nt: TGCGCCAGCAGCCCGATCATCTTGCCATACAATGAGCAGTTCTTC

v_gene: TRBV24-1
abundance: NA
d_gene: NA
j_gene: TRBJ2-1
CDR3aa: CATSVQPGREGNNEQFF
CDR3nt: TGTGCCACCAGTGTCCAGCCAGGCAGGGAAGGAAACAATGAGCAGTTCTTC

v_gene: TRBV18
abundance: NA
d_gene: TRBD2
j_gene: TRBJ2-1
CDR3aa: CASSQLAGGAEQFF
CDR3nt: TGTGCCAGCTCACAACTAGCGGGAGGCGCGGAGCAGTTCTTC

v_gene: TRBV7-3
abundance: few
d_gene: NA
j_gene: TRBJ2-1
CDR3aa: CASSPVVGGADNEQFF
CDR3nt: TGTGCCAGCAGCCCCGTCGTAGGGGGGGCCGACAATGAGCAGTTCTTC

v_gene: TRBV20-1
abundance: NA
d_gene: NA
j_gene: TRBJ2-5
CDR3aa: CSAAQETQYF
CDR3nt: TGCAGTGCGGCCCAAGAGACCCAGTACTTC

v_gene: TRBV11-2
abundance: NA
d_gene: TRBD2
j_gene: TRBJ2-1
CDR3aa: CASSATSGVYNEQFF
CDR3nt: TGTGCCAGCAGCGCTACTAGCGGAGTATACAATGAGCAGTTCTTC

v_gene: TRBV29-1
abundance: NA
d_gene: NA
j_gene: TRBJ2-1
CDR3aa: CSAQGPYNEQFF
CDR3nt: TGCAGCGCTCAGGGGCCCTACAATGAGCAGTTCTTC

v_gene: TRBV7-9
abundance: NA
d_gene: NA
j_gene: TRBJ2-1
CDR3aa: CASSGHRARGGSYNEQFF
CDR3nt: TGTGCCAGCAGCGGTCACCGAGCCAGGGGAGGCTCCTACAATGAGCAGTTCTTC

v_gene: TRBV28
abundance: NA
d_gene: NA
j_gene: TRBJ1-1
CDR3aa: CASSPAWTEAFF
CDR3nt: TGTGCCAGCAGTCCGGCATGGACTGAAGCTTTCTTT

v_gene: TRBV3-1/TRBV3-2
abundance: NA
d_gene: NA
j_gene: TRBJ1-2
CDR3aa: CASSQDLTPGYGYTF
CDR3nt: TGTGCCAGCAGCCAAGATCTAACCCCAGGGTATGGCTACACCTTC

v_gene: TRBV5-4
abundance: NA
d_gene: NA
j_gene: TRBJ1-3
CDR3aa: CASSSDRFSGNTIYF
CDR3nt: TGTGCCAGCAGTTCAGACAGGTTCTCTGGAAACACCATATATTTT

v_gene: TRBV27
abundance: once
d_gene: TRBD1
j_gene: TRBJ2-7
CDR3aa: CASSLKGTGGYEQYF
CDR3nt: TGTGCCAGCAGTTTAAAGGGGACAGGGGGCTACGAGCAGTACTTC

v_gene: TRBV11-2
abundance: NA
d_gene: TRBD1
j_gene: TRBJ1-2
CDR3aa: CASSLQGAGGYTF
CDR3nt: TGTGCCAGCAGTTTACAGGGGGCCGGTGGCTACACCTTC

v_gene: TRBV20-1
abundance: NA
d_gene: NA
j_gene: TRBJ1-5
CDR3aa: CSASFQGLGPQHF
CDR3nt: TGCAGTGCTAGTTTCCAGGGCCTTGGGCCCCAGCATTTT